This T cell receptor (beta chain) came from a study of CD8 T cells in ankylosing spondylitis. By share, this clonotype ranks as medium-sized. V lost 1 base and J lost 3; bases outside the gene matches: 6. The germline CDR1 and CDR2 sequences are DFQATT and SNEGSKA (reference sequence). There are 15 residues in the CDR3. One entry per CDR3 protein, called by TCRdb with MiXCR from the 5' RACE reads. Here the sample spans around 30,000 distinct CDR3 sequences, about 7.2% being singletons. J is TRBJ1-3 and V is TRBV20-1, with 7 bases that match TRBD1. This sequence originates from a male donor with ankylosing spondylitis or in good health (not recorded which). The sample consisted of blood, either unsorted or a sorted T cell fraction (not recorded which). Written as DNA, the CDR3 is TGCAGTGCTAGAGTCCTGACAGGGTTTGGAAACACCATATATTTT. Translation: CSARVLTGFGNTIYF.